This TCR beta chain was obtained from a study of beta chain features in type 1 diabetes. Regarding the study as a whole: Within the patient group, naive, central memory and Treg TCRB repertoires appeared more similar to each other than within healthy donors. Shortening of TCRB CDR3s, moderate but significant, appeared in all four CD4+ subsets of Type 1 diabetes patients.

cDNA synthesis used the whole RNA isolate, giving expressed TCRB sequences. Produced via immunoSEQ multiplex PCR; TCRdb's table is partial and in-frame only. The sample contains about 230,000 clones, 7.5% to 10% of which appear only once. This clone was seen at least ten times. Antigen unknown. V was shortened by 1 base and J by 10 bases, with 11 bases between the two germline ends. There are 13 residues in the CDR3. Germline CDR1 SGHAT, CDR2 FQNNGV. The sequenced sample was naive CD4+ T cells from blood. This receptor was obtained from a woman under 30 in good health. The chain uses TRBV11-2 and TRBJ2-1; D unresolved. Here the CDR3 DNA reads TGTGCCAGCAGCTTAGGATGGGCTGGGGAGCAGTTCTTC. It codes for CASSLGWAGEQFF.